Described below is a single T cell receptor beta chain sequence and its context. The sample belongs to a study of blood T cell repertoires in COVID-19. TCRdb keeps only in-frame clones here, not all; method: immunoSEQ multiplex PCR. The sample lists about 520,000 clones; 70% to 90% were seen once. V lost 4 bases to trimming and J lost 0 bases, with 20 bases between them. CDR3 size: 19 residues. Per the germline V gene, CDR1 is SGHNT and CDR2 is YYREEE (reference sequence). V gene TRBV5-4 combines with J gene TRBJ2-6; D is perhaps TRBD1 (7 bases). The sample taken for sequencing was peripheral blood. This TCR derives from a human donor in a cohort sampled during active COVID-19. The CDR3 DNA sequence: TGTGCCAGCAGCCAGGGGGGCGACTCTTATCTCTCTGGGGCCAACGTCCTGACTTTC. Amino acids: CASSQGGDSYLSGANVLTF.